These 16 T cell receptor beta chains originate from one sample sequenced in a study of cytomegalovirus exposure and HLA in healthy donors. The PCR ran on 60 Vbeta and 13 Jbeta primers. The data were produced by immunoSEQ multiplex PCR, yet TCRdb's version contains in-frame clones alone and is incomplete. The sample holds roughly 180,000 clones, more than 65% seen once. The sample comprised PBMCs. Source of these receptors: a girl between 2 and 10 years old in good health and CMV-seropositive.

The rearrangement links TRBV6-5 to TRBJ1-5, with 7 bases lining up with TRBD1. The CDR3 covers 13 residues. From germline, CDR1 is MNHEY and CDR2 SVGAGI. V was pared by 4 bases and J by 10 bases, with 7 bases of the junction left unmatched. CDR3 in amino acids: CASSSHNRGPQHF. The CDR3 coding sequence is TGTGCCAGCAGTTCTCACAACAGGGGTCCCCAGCATTTT.

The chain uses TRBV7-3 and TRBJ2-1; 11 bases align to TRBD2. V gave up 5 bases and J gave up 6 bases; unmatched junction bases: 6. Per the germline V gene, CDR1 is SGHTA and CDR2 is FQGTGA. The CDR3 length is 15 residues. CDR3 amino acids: CASSGTGTSGNEQFF. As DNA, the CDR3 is TGTGCCAGCAGCGGAACCGGGACTAGCGGCAATGAGCAGTTCTTC. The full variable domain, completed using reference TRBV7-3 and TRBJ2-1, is GAGVSQTPSNKVTEKGKYVELRCDPISGHTALYWYRQSLGQGPEFLIYFQGTGAADDSGLPNDRFFAVRPEGSVSTLKIQRTERGDSAVYLCASSGTGTSGNEQFFGPGTRLTVL.

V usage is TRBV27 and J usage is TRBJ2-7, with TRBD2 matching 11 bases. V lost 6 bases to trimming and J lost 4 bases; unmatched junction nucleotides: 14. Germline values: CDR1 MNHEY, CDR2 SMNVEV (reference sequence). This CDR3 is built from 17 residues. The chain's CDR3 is CASSRALTSGSRYEQYF. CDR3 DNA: TGTGCCAGCAGCCGCGCATTAACTAGCGGGAGTAGATACGAGCAGTACTTC.

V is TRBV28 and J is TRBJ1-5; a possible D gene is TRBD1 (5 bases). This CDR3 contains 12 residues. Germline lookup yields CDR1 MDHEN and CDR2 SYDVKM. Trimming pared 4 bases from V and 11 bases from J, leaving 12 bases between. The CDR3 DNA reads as TGTGCCAGCAGTTCTCTGGAGGGGACCCAGCATTTT. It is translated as CASSSLEGTQHF.

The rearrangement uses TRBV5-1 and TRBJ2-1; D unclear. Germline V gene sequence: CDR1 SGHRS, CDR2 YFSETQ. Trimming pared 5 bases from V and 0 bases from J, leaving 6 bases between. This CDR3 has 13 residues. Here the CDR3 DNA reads TGCGCCAGCAGTACGGGCTCCTACAATGAGCAGTTCTTC. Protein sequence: CASSTGSYNEQFF.

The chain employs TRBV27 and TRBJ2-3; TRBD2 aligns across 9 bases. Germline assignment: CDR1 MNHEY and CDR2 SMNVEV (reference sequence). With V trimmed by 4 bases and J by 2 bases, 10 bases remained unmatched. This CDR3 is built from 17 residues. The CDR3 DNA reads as TGTGCCAGCAGTTCCCCAAGGAGCGGGAGGTCCACAGATACGCAGTATTTT. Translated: CASSSPRSGRSTDTQYF.

The CDR3 DNA follows: TGTGCCAGCAGTTTCACTAGCGGGAGTGTCGAGCAGTACTTC. As protein: CASSFTSGSVEQYF. The rearrangement joins TRBV28 to TRBJ2-7, with 11 positions matching TRBD2. The trim removed 3 bases at V and 6 bases at J, leaving 4 bases unmatched. This CDR3 is 14 amino acids long. Germline V CDR1 and CDR2: MDHEN, SYDVKM.

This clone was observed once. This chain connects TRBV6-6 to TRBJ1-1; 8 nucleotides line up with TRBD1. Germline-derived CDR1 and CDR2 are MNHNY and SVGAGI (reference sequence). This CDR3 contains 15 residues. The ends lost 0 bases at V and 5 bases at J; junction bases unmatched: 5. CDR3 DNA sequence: TGTGCCAGCAGTTACTCGACGACAGGGGCGACTGAAGCTTTCTTT. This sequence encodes CASSYSTTGATEAFF.

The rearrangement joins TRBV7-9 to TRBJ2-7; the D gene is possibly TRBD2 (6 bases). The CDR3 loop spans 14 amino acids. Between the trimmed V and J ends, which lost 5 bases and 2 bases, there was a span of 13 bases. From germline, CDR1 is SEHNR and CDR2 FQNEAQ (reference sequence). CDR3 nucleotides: TGTGCCAGCAGCCCAATAGCGGAGCCCTACGAGCAGTACTTC. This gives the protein CASSPIAEPYEQYF.

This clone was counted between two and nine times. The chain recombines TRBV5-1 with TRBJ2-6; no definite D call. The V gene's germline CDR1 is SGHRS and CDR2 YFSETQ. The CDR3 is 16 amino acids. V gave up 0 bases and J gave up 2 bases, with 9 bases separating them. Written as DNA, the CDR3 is TGCGCCAGCAGCTTGGGAAACCGGGCTGGGGCCAACGTCCTGACTTTC. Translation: CASSLGNRAGANVLTF.

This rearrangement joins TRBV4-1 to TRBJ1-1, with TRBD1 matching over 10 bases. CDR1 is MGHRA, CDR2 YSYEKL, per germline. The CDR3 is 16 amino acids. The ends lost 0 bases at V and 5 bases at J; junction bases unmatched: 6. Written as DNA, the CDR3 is TGCGCCAGCAGCCAAGATCTAGACAGGGGGCTAACTGAAGCTTTCTTT. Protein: CASSQDLDRGLTEAFF.

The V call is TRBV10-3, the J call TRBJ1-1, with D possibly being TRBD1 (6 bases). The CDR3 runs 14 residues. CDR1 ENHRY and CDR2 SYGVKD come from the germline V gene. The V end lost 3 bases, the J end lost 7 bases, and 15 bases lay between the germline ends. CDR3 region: CAISEREGVGEAFF. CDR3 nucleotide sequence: TGTGCCATCAGTGAACGCGAGGGGGTCGGTGAAGCTTTCTTT.

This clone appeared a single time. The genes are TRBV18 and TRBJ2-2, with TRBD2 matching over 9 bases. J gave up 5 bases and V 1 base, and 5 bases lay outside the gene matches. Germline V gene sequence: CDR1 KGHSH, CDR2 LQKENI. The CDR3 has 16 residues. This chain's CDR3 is CASSPLAGVNTGELFF. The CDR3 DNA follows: TGTGCCAGCTCACCACTAGCGGGAGTAAATACCGGGGAGCTGTTTTTT.

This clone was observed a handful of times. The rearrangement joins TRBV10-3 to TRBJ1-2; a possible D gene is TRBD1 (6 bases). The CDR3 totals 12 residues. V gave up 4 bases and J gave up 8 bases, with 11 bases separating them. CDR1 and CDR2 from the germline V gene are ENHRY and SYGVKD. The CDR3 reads CAISAPGTGYTF. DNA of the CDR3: TGTGCCATCAGTGCCCCGGGGACAGGCTACACCTTC.

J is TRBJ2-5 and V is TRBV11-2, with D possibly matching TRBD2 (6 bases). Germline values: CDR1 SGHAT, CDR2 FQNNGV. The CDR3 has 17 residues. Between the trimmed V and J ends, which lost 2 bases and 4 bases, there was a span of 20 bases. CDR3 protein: CASSLNWRGAGGETQYF. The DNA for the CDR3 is TGTGCCAGCAGCTTAAATTGGCGGGGCGCGGGTGGAGAGACCCAGTACTTC.

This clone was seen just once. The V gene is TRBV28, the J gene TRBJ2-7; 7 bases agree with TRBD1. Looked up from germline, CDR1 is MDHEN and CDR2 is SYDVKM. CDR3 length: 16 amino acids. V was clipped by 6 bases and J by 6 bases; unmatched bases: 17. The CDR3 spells CASSRRQGPIPLEQYF. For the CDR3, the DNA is TGTGCCAGCAGCCGCCGACAGGGCCCCATCCCCCTCGAGCAGTACTTC.